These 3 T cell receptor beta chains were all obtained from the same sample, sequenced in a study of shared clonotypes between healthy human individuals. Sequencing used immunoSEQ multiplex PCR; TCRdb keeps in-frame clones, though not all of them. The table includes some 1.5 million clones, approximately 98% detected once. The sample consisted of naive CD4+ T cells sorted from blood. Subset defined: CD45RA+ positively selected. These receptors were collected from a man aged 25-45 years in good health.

The CDR3 bases are TGCGCCAGCAGCTCGGGAGGGACTAGCTCTCGGGAGACCCAGTACTTC. It translates to CASSSGGTSSRETQYF. V is TRBV5-1 and J is TRBJ2-5, with TRBD2 matching over 9 bases. Germline trimming cut 3 bases from V and 5 bases from J; bases unmatched to any gene: 11. The CDR3 spans 16 residues. Germline CDR1 reads SGHRS; CDR2 reads YFSETQ.

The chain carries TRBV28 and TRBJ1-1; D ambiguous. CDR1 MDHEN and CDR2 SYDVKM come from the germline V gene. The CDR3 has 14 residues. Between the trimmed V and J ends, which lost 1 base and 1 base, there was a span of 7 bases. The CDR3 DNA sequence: TGTGCCAGCAGTTTATACGGTCCGAACACTGAAGCTTTCTTT. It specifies CASSLYGPNTEAFF.

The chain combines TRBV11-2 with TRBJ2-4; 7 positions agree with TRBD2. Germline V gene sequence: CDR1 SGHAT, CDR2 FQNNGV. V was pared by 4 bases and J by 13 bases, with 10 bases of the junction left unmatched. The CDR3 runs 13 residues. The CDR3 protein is CASSYVAGDSQYF. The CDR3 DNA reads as TGTGCCAGCAGCTACGTGGCGGGAGATTCCCAGTACTTC.